Presented here are 29 T cell receptor beta chains from one specimen sequenced in a study of technical replicates of blood from a few donors. The method was immunoSEQ multiplex PCR; TCRdb's version includes in-frame clones alone and lacks a portion of them. Among about 13,000 clones listed, around 79% were seen once. The sequenced sample was PBMCs. The receptors stem from a human donor in good health.

The chain carries TRBV28 and TRBJ2-7, with D possibly being TRBD1 (5 bases). This CDR3 is built from 12 residues. V dropped 7 bases and J dropped 1 base, with 8 bases sitting between them. Germline V CDR1 and CDR2: MDHEN, SYDVKM. CDR3 residues: CASNRPSYEQYF. CDR3 nucleotide sequence: TGTGCCAGCAACAGGCCTTCCTACGAGCAGTACTTC.

V gene TRBV5-1 combines with J gene TRBJ2-1; no clear D gene. V was trimmed by 2 bases and J by 5 bases, leaving 8 bases between them. The CDR3 has 13 amino acids. The germline V gene has CDR1 SGHRS and CDR2 YFSETQ. Here the CDR3 reads CASSFRTDNEQFF. In DNA, the CDR3 is TGCGCCAGCAGCTTTAGAACAGACAATGAGCAGTTCTTC.

This clone appeared once. The V and J genes are TRBV4-1 and TRBJ2-5, with a possible D match to TRBD2 (6 bases). Trimming cost V 3 bases and J 7 bases, with 15 bases left between them. Looked up from germline, CDR1 is MGHRA and CDR2 is YSYEKL. CDR3 length: 14 amino acids. In DNA form, the CDR3 reads TGCGCCAGCAGCCACCCGACTAGAAGTGTGACCCAGTACTTC. Amino acid sequence: CASSHPTRSVTQYF.

This chain connects TRBV6-5 to TRBJ2-7; the match to TRBD2 covers 7 bases. The ends lost 5 bases at V and 3 bases at J; junction bases unmatched: 10. Germline CDR1 reads MNHEY; CDR2 reads SVGAGI. CDR3 size: 15 residues. CDR3 DNA sequence: TGTGCCAGCAGTCCCGCGGCGGGGGTGAGCTACGAGCAGTACTTC. It specifies CASSPAAGVSYEQYF.

The J gene is TRBJ1-4, the V gene TRBV4-1; 8 bases line up with TRBD1. V was clipped by 6 bases and J by 7 bases; unmatched bases: 19. The CDR3 covers 18 residues. The germline V gene has CDR1 MGHRA and CDR2 YSYEKL. The CDR3 sequence is CASSWGAGGFYRSEKLFF. The CDR3 DNA is TGCGCCAGCAGTTGGGGCGCAGGGGGCTTTTATAGGAGTGAAAAACTGTTTTTT.

V is TRBV30 and J is TRBJ2-2; TRBD2 matches at 7 bases. CDR1 is GTSNPN, CDR2 SVGIG, per germline (reference sequence). V lost 2 bases, J lost 6 bases, and 6 bases stayed unmatched. CDR3 length: 14 amino acids. CDR3: CAWSRGSKAGELFF. Written as DNA, the CDR3 is TGTGCCTGGAGTCGCGGGAGCAAGGCCGGGGAGCTGTTTTTT.

Relative to its sample, this clone is medium-sized. V gene TRBV5-6 combines with J gene TRBJ1-2; D ambiguous. CDR3 size: 14 residues. Germline assignment: CDR1 SGHDT and CDR2 YYEEEE. V lost 2 bases and J 10 bases, leaving 18 bases between the germline ends. CDR3 protein: CASSFGGPLIDYTF. In DNA, the CDR3 is TGTGCCAGCAGCTTTGGCGGTCCCCTGATTGACTACACCTTC. The entire variable domain, with the rest obtained from reference TRBV5-6 and TRBJ1-2, is as follows: DAGVTQSPTHLIKTRGQQVTLRCSPKSGHDTVSWYQQALGQGPQFIFQYYEEEERQRGNFPDRFSGHQFPNYSSELNVNALLLGDSALYLCASSFGGPLIDYTFGSGTRLTVV.

The chain recombines TRBV6-5 with TRBJ2-3; TRBD2 matches at 8 bases. Trimming removed 0 bases from V and 0 bases from J; junction bases left unmatched: 2. The CDR3 has 16 residues. The germline gives CDR1 MNHEY, CDR2 SVGAGI. The CDR3 coding sequence is TGTGCCAGCAGTTACTCTAGCGGGGCTAGCACAGATACGCAGTATTTT. Translation: CASSYSSGASTDTQYF.

The V and J genes are TRBV28 and TRBJ2-7; D not resolved. The CDR3 extends over 15 amino acids. Deletions cut 6 bases from V and 0 bases from J, with 15 bases between. Germline CDR1 reads MDHEN; CDR2 reads SYDVKM. The CDR3 region is CASSSQLRSSYEQYF. For the CDR3, the DNA is TGTGCCAGCAGCTCCCAACTGCGGAGCTCCTACGAGCAGTACTTC. The full variable domain, its missing parts supplied by reference TRBV28 and TRBJ2-7, is DVKVTQSSRYLVKRTGEKVFLECVQDMDHENMFWYRQDPGLGLRLIYFSYDVKMKEKGDIPEGYSVSREKKERFSLILESASTNQTSMYLCASSSQLRSSYEQYFGPGTRLTVT.

This clone was observed a single time. V and J are TRBV28 and TRBJ1-5; D ambiguous. V gave up 1 base and J gave up 2 bases, with 21 bases separating them. This CDR3 is built from 19 residues. The germline CDR1 and CDR2 sequences are MDHEN and SYDVKM. Here the CDR3 DNA reads TGTGCCAGCAGTTTATCGTGGCGGGTTTTACGAAGCGGCAATCAGCCCCAGCATTTT. Translated, it gives CASSLSWRVLRSGNQPQHF. The whole variable domain, remainder taken from reference TRBV28 and TRBJ1-5, is DVKVTQSSRYLVKRTGEKVFLECVQDMDHENMFWYRQDPGLGLRLIYFSYDVKMKEKGDIPEGYSVSREKKERFSLILESASTNQTSMYLCASSLSWRVLRSGNQPQHFGDGTRLSIL.

The gene calls are TRBV5-5 and TRBJ2-7; 9 bases agree with TRBD1. This CDR3 contains 17 residues. In germline, CDR1 is SGHKS, CDR2 YYEKEE (reference sequence). After removal of 2 bases from V and 0 bases from J, the junction contained 9 bases not matched to a gene. In nucleotides, the CDR3 is TGTGCCAGCAGCTTAGAAACCGGGACAGGGATCTCCTACGAGCAGTACTTC. Translation gives CASSLETGTGISYEQYF.

The chain joins TRBV12-2 to TRBJ2-1; the table's D call of TRBD1 was not tested on the DNA. TRBV12-2 is a listed pseudogene. The CDR3 is 18 amino acids. CDR3 bases: TGTGCAAGTCGCTTAGAACTCCAGGGAACCCTTTACTTCGATGAGCAGTTCTTC. This codes for CASRLELQGTLYFDEQFF.

This clone was seen just once. The J gene is TRBJ2-3, the V gene TRBV7-3; 9 bases fit TRBD2. This CDR3 spans 15 amino acids. V lost 1 base, J lost 4 bases, and 3 bases stayed unmatched. Germline lookup yields CDR1 SGHTA and CDR2 FQGTGA. CDR3 sequence: CASSLIAGDSDTQYF. Here the CDR3 DNA reads TGTGCCAGCAGCTTAATAGCGGGAGATTCAGATACGCAGTATTTT. Based on the CDR3 plus reference TRBV7-3 and TRBJ2-3, the full variable domain is GAGVSQTPSNKVTEKGKYVELRCDPISGHTALYWYRQSLGQGPEFLIYFQGTGAADDSGLPNDRFFAVRPEGSVSTLKIQRTERGDSAVYLCASSLIAGDSDTQYFGPGTRLTVL.

The rearrangement joins TRBV28 to TRBJ2-5; D may be TRBD1 (6 bases). The germline gives CDR1 MDHEN, CDR2 SYDVKM. V lost 8 bases to trimming and J lost 1 base, with 14 bases between them. This CDR3 is 14 amino acids long. The CDR3 bases are TGTGCCAGCGGGACCAGGACAGTCCAAGAGACCCAGTACTTC. Translation: CASGTRTVQETQYF.

The CDR3 loop is CASSRTFGSGETQYF. In DNA, the CDR3 is TGTGCCAGCAGCAGAACCTTTGGGAGCGGAGAGACCCAGTACTTC. The V and J genes are TRBV28 and TRBJ2-5; possible D gene TRBD2, 5 bases. The length of the CDR3 is 15 residues. CDR1 and CDR2 from the germline V gene are MDHEN and SYDVKM. Trimming cost V 6 bases and J 4 bases, with 18 bases left between them. The full variable domain, in which reference TRBV28 and TRBJ2-5 provide the parts outside the CDR3, is DVKVTQSSRYLVKRTGEKVFLECVQDMDHENMFWYRQDPGLGLRLIYFSYDVKMKEKGDIPEGYSVSREKKERFSLILESASTNQTSMYLCASSRTFGSGETQYFGPGTRLLVL.

In this sample, this clone turned up once. The chain carries TRBV5-4 and TRBJ2-3, with D tentatively TRBD2 (6 bases). CDR1 SGHNT and CDR2 YYREEE come from the germline V gene (reference sequence). This CDR3 has 15 residues. V lost 4 bases, J lost 2 bases, and 14 bases lay in between. CDR3 sequence: CASSEDYLPTDTQYF. The CDR3 DNA reads as TGTGCCAGCAGCGAGGACTACCTACCCACAGATACGCAGTATTTT.

The V call is TRBV25-1, the J call TRBJ2-7; 7 bases are a match to TRBD1. This CDR3 has 15 residues. V lost 3 bases and J lost 4; bases outside the gene matches: 9. Germline-derived CDR1 and CDR2 are MGHDK and SYGVNS. Written as DNA, the CDR3 is TGTGCCAGCAGTGAGGCAGGGGGTACTAAGTACGAGCAGTACTTC. This encodes CASSEAGGTKYEQYF.

This chain connects TRBV18 to TRBJ2-5; TRBD2 matches 8 bases. CDR1 and CDR2 (germline): KGHSH, LQKENI. The length of the CDR3 is 14 residues. The V gene end was trimmed by 2 bases and the J gene end by 5 bases; junction bases not matched to a gene: 4. The CDR3 spells CASSPSVAGETQYF. CDR3 nucleotide sequence: TGTGCCAGCTCACCAAGTGTAGCGGGGGAGACCCAGTACTTC.

There are a few counts of this clone. The chain couples TRBV29-1 to TRBJ2-3; a weak D match, TRBD2 (6 bases). V lost 3 bases and J 0 bases, leaving 10 bases between the germline ends. The CDR3 loop spans 14 amino acids. The germline CDR1 and CDR2 sequences are SQVTM and ANQGSEA. The CDR3 reads CSVEGLSSTDTQYF. In nucleotides, the CDR3 is TGCAGCGTTGAGGGACTCTCAAGCACAGATACGCAGTATTTT.

The chain links TRBV10-2 to TRBJ2-2; TRBD2 agrees at 7 bases. V was pared by 6 bases and J by 6 bases, with 4 bases of the junction left unmatched. The V gene's germline CDR1 is WSHSY and CDR2 SAAADI. The CDR3 has 13 residues. The CDR3 nucleotides read TGCGCCAGCAGACGGGACTACCCCGGGGAGCTGTTTTTT. It codes for CASRRDYPGELFF.

The table lists this clone with a count of one. The CDR3: CSVSRGDGNQPQHF. The DNA for the CDR3 is TGCAGCGTTAGCAGGGGGGATGGCAATCAGCCCCAGCATTTT. This sequence joins TRBV29-1 and TRBJ1-5; 7 nucleotides agree with TRBD1. J was trimmed by 2 bases and V by 5 bases; bases with no gene match: 6. This CDR3 contains 14 residues. Germline V gene lookup returns CDR1 SQVTM and CDR2 ANQGSEA.

V gene TRBV7-9 combines with J gene TRBJ2-7, with D tentatively TRBD1 (6 bases). Trimming took off 5 bases at V and 6 bases at J, with 17 bases between the two ends. Per germline, CDR1 SEHNR and CDR2 FQNEAQ (reference sequence). The CDR3 is 14 residues long. The CDR3 sequence is CASSPALTGTEQYF. Written as DNA, the CDR3 is TGTGCCAGCAGCCCCGCCCTCACAGGGACCGAGCAGTACTTC. The complete variable domain, with remaining parts taken from reference TRBV7-9 and TRBJ2-7, reads DTGVSQNPRHKITKRGQNVTFRCDPISEHNRLYWYRQTLGQGPEFLTYFQNEAQLEKSRLLSDRFSAERPKGSFSTLEIQRTEQGDSAMYLCASSPALTGTEQYFGPGTRLTVT.

The rearrangement uses TRBV11-2 and TRBJ1-4, with a possible D match to TRBD1 (5 bases). Trimming took 6 bases from V and 8 from J, leaving 16 bases between them. Germline-derived CDR1 and CDR2 are SGHAT and FQNNGV. CDR3 size: 14 residues. The CDR3 coding sequence is TGTGCCAGCAGTTTCGACCCTGGGGGGGAAAAACTGTTTTTT. It codes for CASSFDPGGEKLFF.

The genes are TRBV7-9 and TRBJ2-1; tentative D call: TRBD2 (6 bases). Germline values: CDR1 SEHNR, CDR2 FQNEAQ (reference sequence). With 1 base removed from V and 8 bases from J, the gap between germline ends came to 21 bases. The CDR3 totals 17 residues. The CDR3 here is CASSLDLVTSEPHEQFF. The DNA for the CDR3 is TGTGCCAGCAGCTTAGATTTAGTGACTAGTGAACCGCATGAGCAGTTCTTC. Variable domain in full (rest from reference TRBV7-9 and TRBJ2-1): DTGVSQNPRHKITKRGQNVTFRCDPISEHNRLYWYRQTLGQGPEFLTYFQNEAQLEKSRLLSDRFSAERPKGSFSTLEIQRTEQGDSAMYLCASSLDLVTSEPHEQFFGPGTRLTVL.

The CDR3 loop is CASIVGDNEQFF. The CDR3 DNA reads TGTGCCAGCATAGTCGGGGACAATGAGCAGTTCTTC. J is TRBJ2-1 and V is TRBV9; tentative D call: TRBD2 (5 bases). This CDR3 is 12 amino acids long. CDR1 and CDR2 from the germline V gene are SGDLS and YYNGEE. Trimming stripped 6 bases from V and 5 bases from J, with 9 bases between. The full variable domain, with the rest looked up from reference TRBV9 and TRBJ2-1, is DSGVTQTPKHLITATGQRVTLRCSPRSGDLSVYWYQQSLDQGLQFLIQYYNGEERAKGNILERFSAQQFPDLHSELNLSSLELGDSALYFCASIVGDNEQFFGPGTRLTVL.

The V call is TRBV7-2, the J call TRBJ1-2; D gene ambiguous. The V end lost 5 bases, the J end lost 6 bases, and 13 bases lay between the germline ends. This CDR3 is 13 amino acids long. Germline CDR1 SGHTA, CDR2 FQGNSA. The CDR3 DNA reads as TGTGCCAGCAGCAGAGGAGGGTCCCATGGCTACACCTTC. This gives the protein CASSRGGSHGYTF.

The chain combines TRBV7-3 with TRBJ2-7, with 11 bases that match TRBD2. The germline V gene has CDR1 SGHTA and CDR2 FQGTGA. CDR3 size: 15 residues. Trimming removed 5 bases from V and 2 bases from J; junction bases left unmatched: 5. The DNA for the CDR3 is TGTGCCAGCAGCCAAGGACTAGCGGGCCCCTACGAGCAGTACTTC. Translating gives CASSQGLAGPYEQYF.

The chain uses TRBV5-6 and TRBJ2-1; 9 bases line up with TRBD2. V trimming: 1 base; J trimming: 6 bases; junction bases outside the gene matches: 5. Germline CDR1 and CDR2: SGHDT and YYEEEE. The CDR3 spans 15 residues. CDR3 DNA sequence: TGTGCCAGCAGCTTGATTAGCGGGAGCTCCAATGAGCAGTTCTTC. Translation: CASSLISGSSNEQFF.

J is TRBJ1-2 and V is TRBV19, with D unresolved. Trimming cost V 3 bases and J 4 bases, with 9 bases left between them. This CDR3 is 13 amino acids long. Looked up from germline, CDR1 is LNHDA and CDR2 is SQIVND (reference sequence). The CDR3 loop reads CASSIQQSYGYTF. CDR3 sequence (DNA): TGTGCCAGTAGTATTCAACAGTCCTATGGCTACACCTTC.